The clone carrying this TCR beta chain has only a few counts. Its target is not known. This record comes from a study of T cell repertoires in cytomegalovirus infection. As for the study in general: CMV infection and matching HLA type were both indicated by public TCR beta signatures.

MiXCR was run by TCRdb on the reads, yielding one entry per CDR3 protein. The repertoire has 490,000 or so distinct CDR3 sequences, approximately 10% of them found once; the top ten carry roughly 10%. Germline CDR1 is KGHDR and CDR2 is SFDVKD. CDR3 length: 12 amino acids. V lost 2 bases and J lost 5, with 6 bases in between. General observations from the study: Across the ex vivo response, the dominant clonotypes were HLA-C-restricted CMV-specific TCR beta clonotypes. People with CMV and the relevant HLA were identified by cumulative public TCR beta family frequency.

The chain joins TRBV24-1 to TRBJ2-7; D is unresolved. The specimen was PBMCs. This TCR derives from a human donor in good health (CMV status not recorded). Some clones in this sample may be carry-over from other donors' samples. The CDR3 bases are TGTGCCACCAGTGATTCCCTCGACGAGCAGTACTTC. Translating gives CATSDSLDEQYF.